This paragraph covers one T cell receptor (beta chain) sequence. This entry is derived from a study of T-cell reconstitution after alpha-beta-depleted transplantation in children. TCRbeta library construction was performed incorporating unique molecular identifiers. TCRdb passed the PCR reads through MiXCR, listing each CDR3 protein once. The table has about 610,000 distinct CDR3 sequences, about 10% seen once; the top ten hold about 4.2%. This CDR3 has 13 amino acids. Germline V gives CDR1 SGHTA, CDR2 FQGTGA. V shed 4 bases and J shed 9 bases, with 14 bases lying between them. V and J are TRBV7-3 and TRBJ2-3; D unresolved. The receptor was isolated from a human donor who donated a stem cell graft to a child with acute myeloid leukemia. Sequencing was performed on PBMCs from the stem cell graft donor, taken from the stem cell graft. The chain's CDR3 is CASSSLQGLTQYF. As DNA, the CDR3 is TGTGCCAGCAGCTCCCTTCAAGGCTTGACGCAGTATTTT.